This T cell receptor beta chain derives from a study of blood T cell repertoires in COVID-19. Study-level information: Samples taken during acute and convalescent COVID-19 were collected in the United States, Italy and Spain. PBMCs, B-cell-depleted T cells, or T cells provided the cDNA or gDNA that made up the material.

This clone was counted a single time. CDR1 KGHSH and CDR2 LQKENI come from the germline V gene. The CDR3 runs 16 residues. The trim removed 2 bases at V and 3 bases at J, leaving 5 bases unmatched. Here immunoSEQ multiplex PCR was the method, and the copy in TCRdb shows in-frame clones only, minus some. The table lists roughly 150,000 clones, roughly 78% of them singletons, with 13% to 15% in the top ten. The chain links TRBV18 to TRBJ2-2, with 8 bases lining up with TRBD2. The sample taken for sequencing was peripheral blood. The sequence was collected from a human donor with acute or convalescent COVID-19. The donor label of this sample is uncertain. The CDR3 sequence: CASSPISGRDTGELFF. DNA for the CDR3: TGTGCCAGCTCACCAATATCCGGGAGGGACACCGGGGAGCTGTTTTTT.